This TCR beta chain originates from a study of beta chain features in type 1 diabetes. For this clone: The target antigen is unknown.

The CDR3 totals 15 residues. What was sequenced were expressed TCRB transcripts, since all of the isolated RNA had been reverse transcribed. Assay used: immunoSEQ multiplex PCR; TCRdb lists only in-frame clones, some missing. The sample shows some 250,000 clones, 25% to 35% of them seen only once. Points from the study as a whole: Patients and controls would be equally affected if PCR favored shorter templates. Shortening of TCRB CDR3s, moderate but significant, appeared in all four CD4+ subsets of Type 1 diabetes patients.

Donors contributed one heparinised blood draw apiece, averaging about 116 mL. Central memory, naive, regulatory and stem cell-like memory CD4+ cells were sorted by CD45RO/CCR7/CD25/CD127/CD95/CD27. V usage is TRBV21-1 and J usage is TRBJ2-1; TRBD2, as called in the table, went unchecked against the DNA. TRBV21-1 is a documented pseudogene. The clonotype originates from a man aged 25 to 40 in good health. Sequencing was carried out using central memory CD4+ T cells from blood. CDR3 loop: CASSKDPGSDNEQFF. The CDR3 DNA sequence: TGTGCCAGCAGCAAAGATCCGGGGTCGGACAATGAGCAGTTCTTC.